These 12 T cell receptor beta chains originate from one sample sequenced in a study of cytomegalovirus exposure and HLA in healthy donors. Here immunoSEQ multiplex PCR was the method, and the copy in TCRdb shows in-frame clones only, minus some. The table lists hundreds of thousands of clones, approximately 84% of them singletons. The source material was PBMCs. The receptor set was obtained from a man between 18 and 29 years old in good health and CMV-seropositive.

This chain joins TRBV18 and TRBJ2-3, with D unclear. With 4 bases removed from V and 1 base from J, the gap between germline ends came to 3 bases. The CDR3 is 12 residues long. Germline lookup yields CDR1 KGHSH and CDR2 LQKENI. Written as DNA, the CDR3 is TGTGCCAGCTCACTCCGCACAGATACGCAGTATTTT. Translation: CASSLRTDTQYF.

This sequence joins TRBV7-2 and TRBJ1-2; 10 positions agree with TRBD1. Looked up from germline, CDR1 is SGHTA and CDR2 is FQGNSA. Trimming removed 4 bases from V and 6 bases from J; junction bases left unmatched: 14. This CDR3 is built from 17 residues. CDR3 in DNA: TGTGCCAGCAGCTCCAGACAGGGGGCCGGCTCTCTGCATGGCTACACCTTC. This encodes CASSSRQGAGSLHGYTF. Variable domain in full (rest from reference TRBV7-2 and TRBJ1-2): GAGVSQSPSNKVTEKGKDVELRCDPISGHTALYWYRQSLGQGLEFLIYFQGNSAPDKSGLPSDRFSAERTGGSVSTLTIQRTQQEDSAVYLCASSSRQGAGSLHGYTFGSGTRLTVV.

This chain uses TRBV5-1 with TRBJ1-3; D uncertain. The ends were cut back, 0 bases at V and 0 bases at J, with 7 bases in the middle. Germline V gene sequence: CDR1 SGHRS, CDR2 YFSETQ. There are 15 residues in the CDR3. CDR3 DNA sequence: TGCGCCAGCAGCTTGGTGGCGGGCTCTGGAAACACCATATATTTT. Translating gives CASSLVAGSGNTIYF.

DNA for the CDR3: TGTGCCTGGAGTGTACACGGCAACTACGAGCAGTACTTC. Amino acid sequence: CAWSVHGNYEQYF. The chain has TRBV30 and TRBJ2-7; no definite D call. This CDR3 has 13 residues. The V and J ends lost 0 bases and 3 bases respectively, with 9 bases between them. Germline V lookup: CDR1 GTSNPN, CDR2 SVGIG (reference sequence).

This clone was seen a single time. The gene calls are TRBV4-1 and TRBJ1-5; D is unclear. The CDR3 is 14 residues long. V was trimmed by 3 bases and J by 5 bases, leaving 11 bases between them. Germline assignment: CDR1 MGHRA and CDR2 YSYEKL. The CDR3 DNA sequence: TGCGCCAGCAGCCATTCCCCTAGGGATCAGCCCCAGCATTTT. Protein sequence: CASSHSPRDQPQHF.

The rearrangement links TRBV6-1 to TRBJ2-1, with a possible D match to TRBD2 (6 bases). This CDR3 has 19 amino acids. The V end was cut by 4 bases, the J end by 0 bases, with 22 bases between. Germline CDR1 MNHNS, CDR2 SASEGT. Here the CDR3 reads CASSAFGVLRRASYNEQFF. The CDR3 nucleotides read TGTGCCAGCAGTGCCTTTGGGGTCTTAAGGAGGGCCTCCTACAATGAGCAGTTCTTC.

The gene calls are TRBV4-2 and TRBJ2-7; TRBD2 agrees at 10 bases. J gave up 5 bases and V 0 bases, and 4 bases lay outside the gene matches. CDR3 length equals 15 residues. CDR1 is LGHNA, CDR2 YNFKEQ, per germline. CDR3 nucleotides: TGTGCCAGCAGCCAAGAGCTAGCGGGAGAGAACGAGCAGTACTTC. Protein: CASSQELAGENEQYF.

The chain is built from TRBV27 and TRBJ2-5; 9 bases are shared with TRBD2. The V segment lost 4 bases and the J segment 4 bases; nucleotides outside the gene matches: 7. CDR1 is MNHEY and CDR2 is SMNVEV in the germline V gene (reference sequence). The CDR3 contains 15 residues. CDR3 bases: TGTGCCAGCAGTTGGTCTAGCGGGATTGGAGAGACCCAGTACTTC. Translating it yields CASSWSSGIGETQYF.

This sequence joins TRBV28 and TRBJ2-1; D may be TRBD2 (6 bases). This CDR3 spans 18 amino acids. Germline V gene lookup returns CDR1 MDHEN and CDR2 SYDVKM. Deletions cut 6 bases from V and 9 bases from J, with 30 bases between. The CDR3 here is CASRPNWGGIQLDPEQFF. The DNA of the CDR3 is TGTGCCAGCAGACCTAATTGGGGCGGGATTCAGCTTGATCCTGAGCAGTTCTTC.

The chain is built from TRBV15 and TRBJ1-1; weak D call: TRBD1 (6 bases). CDR1 is LNHNV and CDR2 is YYDKDF in the germline V gene (reference sequence). The V gene lost 1 base and the J gene lost 7 bases, with 13 bases spanning the gap. The CDR3 has 14 amino acids. Written as DNA, the CDR3 is TGTGCCACCAGCAGAGTCCGAGGGGGGGTTGAAGCTTTCTTT. Translated: CATSRVRGGVEAFF.

The rearrangement uses TRBV6-5 and TRBJ1-5, with D possibly matching TRBD1 (6 bases). Per the germline V gene, CDR1 is MNHEY and CDR2 is SVGAGI. This CDR3 spans 15 amino acids. V was trimmed by 0 bases and J by 5 bases, leaving 11 bases between them. This chain's CDR3 is CASSYSGGGHQPQHF. The CDR3 region has the DNA TGTGCCAGCAGTTACTCAGGGGGGGGGCATCAGCCCCAGCATTTT.

This rearrangement joins TRBV5-4 to TRBJ2-3; D unresolved. V lost 3 bases to trimming and J lost 5 bases, with 13 bases between them. This CDR3 has 14 residues. Germline V gene data show CDR1 as SGHNT and CDR2 as YYREEE (reference sequence). CDR3: CASSSQRMGDTQYF. The CDR3 DNA follows: TGTGCCAGCAGCTCTCAAAGGATGGGAGATACGCAGTATTTT. The full variable domain, with the rest looked up from reference TRBV5-4 and TRBJ2-3, is ETGVTQSPTHLIKTRGQQVTLRCSSQSGHNTVSWYQQALGQGPQFIFQYYREEENGRGNFPPRFSGLQFPNYSSELNVNALELDDSALYLCASSSQRMGDTQYFGPGTRLTVL.